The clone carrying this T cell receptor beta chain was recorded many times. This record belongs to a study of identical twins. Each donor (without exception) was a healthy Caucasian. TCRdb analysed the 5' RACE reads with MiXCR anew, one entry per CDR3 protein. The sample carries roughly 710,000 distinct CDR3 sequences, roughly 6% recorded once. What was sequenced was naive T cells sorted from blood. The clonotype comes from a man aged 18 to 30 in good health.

The CDR3 loop reads CASSFSGYEQFF. The CDR3 region has the DNA TGTGCCAGCAGTTTTAGTGGCTATGAGCAGTTCTTC. This chain links TRBV12-3 or TRBV12-4 with TRBJ2-1, with no clear D. CDR3 length: 12 residues. The germline V and J ends were trimmed by 3 bases and 8 bases, with 8 bases remaining between them.